The present T cell receptor (beta chain) was sequenced within a study of identifying expanded T cells in peripheral blood. Whole-study findings and limits: Across healthy donors, higher total template counts meant significantly greater approximately 2-week count variance.

Worth noting for this clone: Its antigen remains unidentified.

Sequencing was performed with immunoSEQ multiplex PCR; in TCRdb, only in-frame clones are kept and a portion is missing. The table lists 60,000 to 70,000 clones, about 83% of them singletons. Germline CDR1 is MNHEY and CDR2 is SMNVEV (reference sequence). CDR3 size: 15 residues. The J segment lost 2 bases and the V segment lost 3 bases, leaving 6 bases of the junction unmatched. The TCR comes from a person aged 18 to 75 in good health. Sample: blood. The V gene is TRBV27, the J gene TRBJ1-2, with 7 bases lining up with TRBD1. The CDR3 is CASSFTSGQNYGYTF. In DNA, the CDR3 is TGTGCCAGCAGTTTTACCTCGGGACAGAACTATGGCTACACCTTC.